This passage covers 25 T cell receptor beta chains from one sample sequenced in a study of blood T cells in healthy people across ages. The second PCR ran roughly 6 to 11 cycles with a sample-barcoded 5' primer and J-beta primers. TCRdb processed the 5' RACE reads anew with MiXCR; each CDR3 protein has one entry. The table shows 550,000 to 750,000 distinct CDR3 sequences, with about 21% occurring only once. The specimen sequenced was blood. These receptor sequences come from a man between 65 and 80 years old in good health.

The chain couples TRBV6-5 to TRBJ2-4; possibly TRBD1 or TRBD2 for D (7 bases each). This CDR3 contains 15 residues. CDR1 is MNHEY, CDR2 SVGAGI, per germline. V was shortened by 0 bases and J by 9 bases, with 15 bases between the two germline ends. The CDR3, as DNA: TGTGCCAGCAGTTACTCGTGGGAGGGGGCAGGCATTCAGTACTTC. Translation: CASSYSWEGAGIQYF.

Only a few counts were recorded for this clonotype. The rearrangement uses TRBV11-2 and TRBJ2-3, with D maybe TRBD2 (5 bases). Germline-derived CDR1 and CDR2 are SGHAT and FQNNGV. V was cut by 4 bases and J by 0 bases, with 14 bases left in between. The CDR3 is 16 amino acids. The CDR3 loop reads CASSWNEGASTDTQYF. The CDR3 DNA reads TGTGCCAGCAGCTGGAACGAGGGAGCTAGCACAGATACGCAGTATTTT.

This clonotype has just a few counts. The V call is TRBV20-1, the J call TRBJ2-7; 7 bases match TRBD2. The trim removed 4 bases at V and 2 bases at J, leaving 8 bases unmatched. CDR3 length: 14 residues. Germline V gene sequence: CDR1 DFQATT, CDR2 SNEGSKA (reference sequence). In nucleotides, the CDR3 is TGCAGTGCTAATGGGGAGGGCAACACCTACGAGCAGTACTTC. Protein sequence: CSANGEGNTYEQYF.

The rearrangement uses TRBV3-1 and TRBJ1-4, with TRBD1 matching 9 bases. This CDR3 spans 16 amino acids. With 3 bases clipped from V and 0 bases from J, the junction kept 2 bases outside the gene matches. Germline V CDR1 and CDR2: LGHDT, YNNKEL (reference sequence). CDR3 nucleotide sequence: TGTGCCAGCAGCCATGGACAGGGGACAACTAATGAAAAACTGTTTTTT. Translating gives CASSHGQGTTNEKLFF.

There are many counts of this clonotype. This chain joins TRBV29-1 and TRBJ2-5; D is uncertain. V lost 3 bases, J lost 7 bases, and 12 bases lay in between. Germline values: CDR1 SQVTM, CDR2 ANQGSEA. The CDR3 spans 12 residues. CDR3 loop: CSVEARTGTQYF. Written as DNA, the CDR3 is TGCAGCGTTGAGGCGCGTACGGGGACCCAGTACTTC.

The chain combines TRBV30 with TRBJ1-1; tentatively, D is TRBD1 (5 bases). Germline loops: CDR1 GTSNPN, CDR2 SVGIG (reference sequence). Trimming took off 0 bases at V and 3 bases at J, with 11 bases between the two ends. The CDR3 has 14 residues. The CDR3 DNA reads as TGTGCCTGGAGTGTCACTCGGGGGGACACTGAAGCTTTCTTT. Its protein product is CAWSVTRGDTEAFF.

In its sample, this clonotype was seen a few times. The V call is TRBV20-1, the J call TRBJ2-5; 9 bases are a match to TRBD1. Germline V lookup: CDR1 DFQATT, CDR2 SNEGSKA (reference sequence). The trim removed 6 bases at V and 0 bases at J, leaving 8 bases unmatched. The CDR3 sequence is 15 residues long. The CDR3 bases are TGCAGTGCAGGAGGCGGACAGGGGAACCAAGAGACCCAGTACTTC. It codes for CSAGGGQGNQETQYF.

CDR3 nucleotides: TGTGCCAGCAGCTTGGGCCTCGGGGCAGAGACCCAGTACTTC. Protein: CASSLGLGAETQYF. The chain has TRBV7-2 and TRBJ2-5; D is perhaps TRBD1 or TRBD2 (5 bases each). Trimming took off 3 bases at V and 4 bases at J, with 12 bases between the two ends. The CDR3 runs 14 residues. The germline gives CDR1 SGHTA, CDR2 FQGNSA.

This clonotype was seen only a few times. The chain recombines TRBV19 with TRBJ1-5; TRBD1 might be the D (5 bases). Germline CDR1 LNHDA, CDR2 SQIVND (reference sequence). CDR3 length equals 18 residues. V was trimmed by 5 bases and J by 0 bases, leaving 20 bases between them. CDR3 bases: TGTGCCAGTAGTGATGGGGCAGGGTGGACTTCTAGCAATCAGCCCCAGCATTTT. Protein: CASSDGAGWTSSNQPQHF.

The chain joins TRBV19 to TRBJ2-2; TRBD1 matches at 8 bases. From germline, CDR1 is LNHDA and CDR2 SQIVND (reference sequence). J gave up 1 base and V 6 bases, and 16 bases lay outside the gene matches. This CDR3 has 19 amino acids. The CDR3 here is CASSPRGRGNYLNTGELFF. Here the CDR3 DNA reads TGTGCCAGTAGCCCCAGGGGGCGAGGGAATTACTTGAACACCGGGGAGCTGTTTTTT.

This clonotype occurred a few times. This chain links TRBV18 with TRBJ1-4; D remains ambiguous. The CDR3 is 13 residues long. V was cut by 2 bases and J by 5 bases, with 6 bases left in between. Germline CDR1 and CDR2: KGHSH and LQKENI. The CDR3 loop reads CASSPGMNEKLFF. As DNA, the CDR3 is TGTGCCAGCTCACCAGGGATGAATGAAAAACTGTTTTTT.

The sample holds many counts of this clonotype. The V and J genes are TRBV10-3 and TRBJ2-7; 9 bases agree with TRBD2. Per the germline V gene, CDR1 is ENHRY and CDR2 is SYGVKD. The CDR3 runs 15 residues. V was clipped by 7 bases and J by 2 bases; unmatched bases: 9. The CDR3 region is CAITEGTSRPYEQYF. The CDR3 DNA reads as TGTGCCATCACCGAGGGGACTAGCCGACCCTACGAGCAGTACTTC.

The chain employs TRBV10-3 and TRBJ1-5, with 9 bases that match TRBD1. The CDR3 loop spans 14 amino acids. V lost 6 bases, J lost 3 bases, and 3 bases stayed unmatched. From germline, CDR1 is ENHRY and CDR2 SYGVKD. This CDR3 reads CAIRGTGNNQPQHF. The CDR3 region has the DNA TGTGCCATCAGGGGGACAGGGAACAATCAGCCCCAGCATTTT.

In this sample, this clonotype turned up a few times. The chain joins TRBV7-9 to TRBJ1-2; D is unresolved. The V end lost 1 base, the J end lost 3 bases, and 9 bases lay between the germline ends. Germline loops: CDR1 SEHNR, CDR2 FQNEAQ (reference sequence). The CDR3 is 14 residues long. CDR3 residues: CASSLGTSYYGYTF. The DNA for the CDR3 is TGTGCCAGCAGCTTAGGGACGTCGTACTATGGCTACACCTTC.

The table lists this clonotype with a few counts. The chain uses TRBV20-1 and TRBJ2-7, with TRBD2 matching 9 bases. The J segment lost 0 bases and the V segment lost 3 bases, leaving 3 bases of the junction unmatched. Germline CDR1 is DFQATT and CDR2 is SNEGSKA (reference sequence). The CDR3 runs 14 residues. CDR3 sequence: CSARGTSFSYEQYF. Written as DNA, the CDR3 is TGCAGTGCTAGGGGGACTAGCTTCTCCTACGAGCAGTACTTC.

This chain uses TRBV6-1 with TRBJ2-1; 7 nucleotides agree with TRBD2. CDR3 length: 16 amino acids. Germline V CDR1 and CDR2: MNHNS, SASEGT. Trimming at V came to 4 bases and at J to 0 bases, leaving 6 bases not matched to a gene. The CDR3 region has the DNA TGTGCCAGCAGTGTCCCTAGCGGACTCTCCTACAATGAGCAGTTCTTC. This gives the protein CASSVPSGLSYNEQFF.

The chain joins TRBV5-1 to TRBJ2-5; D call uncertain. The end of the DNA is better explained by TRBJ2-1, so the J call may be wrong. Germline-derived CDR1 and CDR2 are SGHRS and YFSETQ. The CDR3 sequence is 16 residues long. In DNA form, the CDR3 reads TGCGCCAGCAGCTTGGGCGGCCCCTCCGAAGTTTATGAGCAGTTCTTC. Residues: CASSLGGPSEVYEQFF.

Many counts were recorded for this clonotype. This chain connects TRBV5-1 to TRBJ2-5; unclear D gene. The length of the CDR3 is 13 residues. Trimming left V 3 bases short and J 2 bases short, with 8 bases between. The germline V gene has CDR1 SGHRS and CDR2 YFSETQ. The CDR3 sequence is CASSWSVQETQYF. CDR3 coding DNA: TGCGCCAGCAGCTGGAGCGTGCAAGAGACCCAGTACTTC.

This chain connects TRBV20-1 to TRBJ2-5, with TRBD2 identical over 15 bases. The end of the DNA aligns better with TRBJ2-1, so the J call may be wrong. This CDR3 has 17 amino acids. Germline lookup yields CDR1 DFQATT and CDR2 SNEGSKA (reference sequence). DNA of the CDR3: TGCAGTGCTAGAGATGTCGGACTAGCGGGAGGGAGTAATGAGCAGTTCTTC. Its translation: CSARDVGLAGGSNEQFF.

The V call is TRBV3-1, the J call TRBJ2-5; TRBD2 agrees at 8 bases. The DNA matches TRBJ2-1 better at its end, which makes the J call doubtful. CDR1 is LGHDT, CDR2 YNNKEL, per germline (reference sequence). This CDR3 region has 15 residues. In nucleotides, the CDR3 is TGTGCCAGCAGCCAAGGACTAGCGCCAGGGAATGAGCAGTTCTTC. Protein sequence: CASSQGLAPGNEQFF.

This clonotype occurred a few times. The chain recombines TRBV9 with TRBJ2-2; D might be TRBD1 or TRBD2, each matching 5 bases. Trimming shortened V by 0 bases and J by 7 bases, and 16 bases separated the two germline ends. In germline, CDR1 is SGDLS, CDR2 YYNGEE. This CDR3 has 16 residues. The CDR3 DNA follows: TGTGCCAGCAGCGTAGATGTTACAGGACTTGGCGGGGAGCTGTTTTTT. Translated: CASSVDVTGLGGELFF.

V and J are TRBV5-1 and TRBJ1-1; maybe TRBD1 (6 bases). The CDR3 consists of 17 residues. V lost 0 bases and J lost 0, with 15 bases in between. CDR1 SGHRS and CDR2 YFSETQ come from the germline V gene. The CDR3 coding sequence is TGCGCCAGCAGCTTGGGACAGGCTTACGACATGAACACTGAAGCTTTCTTT. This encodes CASSLGQAYDMNTEAFF.

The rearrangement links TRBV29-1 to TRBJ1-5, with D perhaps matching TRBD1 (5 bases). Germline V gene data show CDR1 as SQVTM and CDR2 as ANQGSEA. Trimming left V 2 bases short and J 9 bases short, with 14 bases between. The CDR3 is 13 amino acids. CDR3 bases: TGCAGCGTTGAATCGAGCTCGGGGGGGCCCCAGCATTTT. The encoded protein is CSVESSSGGPQHF.

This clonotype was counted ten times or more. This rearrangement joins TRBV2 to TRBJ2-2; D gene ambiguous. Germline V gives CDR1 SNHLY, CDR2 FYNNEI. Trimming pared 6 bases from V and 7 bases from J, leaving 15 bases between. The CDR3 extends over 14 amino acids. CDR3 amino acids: CASSPLYNLGELFF. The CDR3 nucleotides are TGTGCCAGCAGCCCCCTCTATAACCTCGGGGAGCTGTTTTTT.

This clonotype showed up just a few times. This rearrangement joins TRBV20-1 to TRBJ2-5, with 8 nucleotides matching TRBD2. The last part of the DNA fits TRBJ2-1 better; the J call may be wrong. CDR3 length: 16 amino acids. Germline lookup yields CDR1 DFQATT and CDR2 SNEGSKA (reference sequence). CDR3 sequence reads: CSARGKSGSEYNEQFF. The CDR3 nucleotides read TGCAGTGCTAGGGGAAAGAGCGGGAGTGAGTACAATGAGCAGTTCTTC.